The clone carrying this T cell receptor (beta chain) was seen a handful of times. Its antigen is unidentified. Researchers took RNA transcripts and amplified TCR beta CDR3 regions from them. HTBI-primed RT-PCR formed the first round, and a multiplex PCR formed the second. One entry per CDR3 protein results from TCRdb running MiXCR on the multiplex PCR reads. Here the sample spans around 670,000 distinct CDR3 sequences, 35% to 50% being singletons. Donors with ophthalmopathy: moderate-to-severe activity, CAS ≥3, NOSPECS ≥4, duration under 3 months. Certain patients, namely those with other autoimmune diseases, uncontrolled infections, pregnancy or lactation, were excluded. From germline, CDR1 is SNHLY and CDR2 FYNNEI. This CDR3 region has 15 residues. V was clipped by 4 bases and J by 4 bases; unmatched bases: 9. The sample originates from a study of Graves' ophthalmopathy and Graves' hyperthyroidism. Overall study context: Peripheral blood samples were taken at initial diagnosis, before any treatment.

Findings of the study overall: Also, most clonotypes expanded in the thyroid above 0.001 frequency appeared in blood.

The sample consisted of peripheral blood. The sequence derives from an adult man with Graves' ophthalmopathy. V and J are TRBV2 and TRBJ1-2; 7 bases fit TRBD1. CDR3 nucleotides: TGTGCCAGCAGTGTAACCGGGACAGTAACCTATGGCTACACCTTC. It translates to CASSVTGTVTYGYTF. The variable domain in full, with the rest retrieved from reference TRBV2 and TRBJ1-2, is EPEVTQTPSHQVTQMGQEVILRCVPISNHLYFYWYRQILGQKVEFLVSFYNNEISEKSEIFDDQFSVERPDGSNFTLKIRSTKLEDSAMYFCASSVTGTVTYGYTFGSGTRLTVV.